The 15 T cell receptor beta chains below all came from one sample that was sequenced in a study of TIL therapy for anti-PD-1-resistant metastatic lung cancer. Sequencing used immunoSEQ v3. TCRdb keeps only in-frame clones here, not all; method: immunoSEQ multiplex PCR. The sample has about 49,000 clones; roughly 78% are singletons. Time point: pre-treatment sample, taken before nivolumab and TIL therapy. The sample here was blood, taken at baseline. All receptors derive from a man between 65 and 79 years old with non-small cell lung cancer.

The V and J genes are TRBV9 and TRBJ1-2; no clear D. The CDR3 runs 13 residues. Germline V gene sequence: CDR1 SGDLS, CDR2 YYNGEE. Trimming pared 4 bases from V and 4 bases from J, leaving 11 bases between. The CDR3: CASSSPAPYGYTF. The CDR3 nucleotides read TGTGCCAGCAGCTCACCGGCCCCCTATGGCTACACCTTC.

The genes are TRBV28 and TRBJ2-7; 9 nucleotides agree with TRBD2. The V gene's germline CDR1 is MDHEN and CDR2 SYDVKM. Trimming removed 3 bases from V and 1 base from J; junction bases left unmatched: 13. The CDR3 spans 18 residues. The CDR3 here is CASSFQDRPLAGSYEQYF. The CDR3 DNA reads TGTGCCAGCAGTTTTCAGGACAGACCCCTAGCGGGATCCTACGAGCAGTACTTC. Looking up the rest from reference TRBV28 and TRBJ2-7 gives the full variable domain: DVKVTQSSRYLVKRTGEKVFLECVQDMDHENMFWYRQDPGLGLRLIYFSYDVKMKEKGDIPEGYSVSREKKERFSLILESASTNQTSMYLCASSFQDRPLAGSYEQYFGPGTRLTVT.

CDR3 DNA sequence: TGCGCCAGCAGTAGGACCGGGGGGGGCCAAGAGACCCAGTACTTC. It encodes CASSRTGGGQETQYF. The chain has TRBV5-1 and TRBJ2-5, with 8 bases fitting TRBD2. The length of the CDR3 is 15 residues. Germline CDR1 and CDR2: SGHRS and YFSETQ. The ends lost 5 bases at V and 1 base at J; junction bases unmatched: 7.

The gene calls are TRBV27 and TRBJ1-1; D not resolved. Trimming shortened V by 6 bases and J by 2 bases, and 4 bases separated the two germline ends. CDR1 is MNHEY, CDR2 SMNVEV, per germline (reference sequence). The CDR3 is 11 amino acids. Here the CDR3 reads CASRRNTEAFF. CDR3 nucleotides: TGTGCCAGCAGACGAAACACTGAAGCTTTCTTT.

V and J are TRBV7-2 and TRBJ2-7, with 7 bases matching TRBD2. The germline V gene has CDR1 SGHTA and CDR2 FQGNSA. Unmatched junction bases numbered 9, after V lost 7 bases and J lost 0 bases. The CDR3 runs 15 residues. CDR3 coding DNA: TGTGCCAGCACCCAGAGAGGCGGGAGCTCCTACGAGCAGTACTTC. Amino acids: CASTQRGGSSYEQYF.

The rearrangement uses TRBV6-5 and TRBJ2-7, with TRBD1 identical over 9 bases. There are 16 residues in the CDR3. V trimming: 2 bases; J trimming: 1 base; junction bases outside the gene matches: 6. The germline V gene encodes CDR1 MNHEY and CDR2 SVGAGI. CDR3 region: CASSYMGQGRSYEQYF. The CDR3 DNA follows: TGTGCCAGCAGTTACATGGGACAGGGAAGGTCCTACGAGCAGTACTTC.

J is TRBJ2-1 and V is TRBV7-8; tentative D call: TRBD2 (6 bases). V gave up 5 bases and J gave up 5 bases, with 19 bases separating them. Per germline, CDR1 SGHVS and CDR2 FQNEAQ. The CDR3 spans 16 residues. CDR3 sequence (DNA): TGTGCCAGCAGCGCTTACGGGACTCCAACAGACAATGAGCAGTTCTTC. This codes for CASSAYGTPTDNEQFF.

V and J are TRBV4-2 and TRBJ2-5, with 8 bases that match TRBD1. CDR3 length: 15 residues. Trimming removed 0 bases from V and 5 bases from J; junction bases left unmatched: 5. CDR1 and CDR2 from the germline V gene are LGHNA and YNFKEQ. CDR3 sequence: CASSQEDRAAETQYF. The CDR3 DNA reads TGTGCCAGCAGCCAAGAGGACAGGGCAGCCGAGACCCAGTACTTC.

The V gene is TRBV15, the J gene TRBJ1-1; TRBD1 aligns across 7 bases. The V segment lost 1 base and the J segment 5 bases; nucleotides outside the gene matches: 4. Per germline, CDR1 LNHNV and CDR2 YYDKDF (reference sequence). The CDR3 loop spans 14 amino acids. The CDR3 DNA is TGTGCCACCAGCAGAGGACAGGGAGGGACTGAAGCTTTCTTT. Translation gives CATSRGQGGTEAFF.

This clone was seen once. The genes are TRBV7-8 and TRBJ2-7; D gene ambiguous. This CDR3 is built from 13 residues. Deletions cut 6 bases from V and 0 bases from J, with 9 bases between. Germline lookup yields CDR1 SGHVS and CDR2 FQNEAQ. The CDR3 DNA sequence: TGTGCCAGCAGACTGGCGCGCTCCTACGAGCAGTACTTC. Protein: CASRLARSYEQYF.

This chain's CDR3 is CASSLSTTGELFF. The CDR3 coding sequence is TGTGCCAGCTCCCTGAGTACCACCGGGGAGCTGTTTTTT. J is TRBJ2-2 and V is TRBV18; no definite D call. This CDR3 contains 13 residues. V lost 6 bases to trimming and J lost 4 bases, with 9 bases between them. Germline V CDR1 and CDR2: KGHSH, LQKENI.

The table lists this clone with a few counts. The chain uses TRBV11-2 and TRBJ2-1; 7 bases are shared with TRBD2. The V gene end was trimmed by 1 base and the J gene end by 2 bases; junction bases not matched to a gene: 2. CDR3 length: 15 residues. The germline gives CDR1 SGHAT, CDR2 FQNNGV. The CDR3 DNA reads TGTGCCAGCAGCTTAGCGGGGGGAACCTACAATGAGCAGTTCTTC. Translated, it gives CASSLAGGTYNEQFF. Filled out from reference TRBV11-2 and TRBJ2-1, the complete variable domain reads EAGVAQSPRYKIIEKRQSVAFWCNPISGHATLYWYQQILGQGPKLLIQFQNNGVVDDSQLPKDRFSAERLKGVDSTLKIQPAKLEDSAVYLCASSLAGGTYNEQFFGPGTRLTVL.

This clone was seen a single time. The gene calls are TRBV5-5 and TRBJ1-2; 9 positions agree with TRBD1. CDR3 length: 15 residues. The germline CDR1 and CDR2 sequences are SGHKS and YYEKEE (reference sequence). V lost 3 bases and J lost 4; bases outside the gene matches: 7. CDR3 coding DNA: TGTGCCAGCAGCTCGGGACAGGGTTTGAGCTATGGCTACACCTTC. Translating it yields CASSSGQGLSYGYTF.

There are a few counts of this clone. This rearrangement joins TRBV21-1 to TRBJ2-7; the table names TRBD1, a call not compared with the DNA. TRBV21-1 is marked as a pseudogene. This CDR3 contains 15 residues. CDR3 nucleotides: TGTGCCAGCAGGGGACAGGGGGCGCGCTCAAACGAGCAGTACTTC. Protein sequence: CASRGQGARSNEQYF.

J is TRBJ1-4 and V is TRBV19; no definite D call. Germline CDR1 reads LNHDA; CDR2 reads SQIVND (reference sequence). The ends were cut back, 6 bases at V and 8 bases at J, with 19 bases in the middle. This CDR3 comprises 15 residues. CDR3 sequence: CASSSITHTGEKLFF. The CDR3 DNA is TGTGCCAGTAGCAGCATAACACATACGGGCGAAAAACTGTTTTTT.